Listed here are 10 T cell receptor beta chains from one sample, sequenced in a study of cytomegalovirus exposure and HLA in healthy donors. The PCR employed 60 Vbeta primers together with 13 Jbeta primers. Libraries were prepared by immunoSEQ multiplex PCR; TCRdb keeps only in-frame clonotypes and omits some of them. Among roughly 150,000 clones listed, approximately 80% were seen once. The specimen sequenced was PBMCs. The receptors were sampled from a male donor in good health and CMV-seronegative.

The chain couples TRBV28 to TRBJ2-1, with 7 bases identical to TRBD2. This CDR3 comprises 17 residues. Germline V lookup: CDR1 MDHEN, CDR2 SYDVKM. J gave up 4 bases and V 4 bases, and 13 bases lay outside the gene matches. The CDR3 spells CASSSGKTGTIYNEQFF. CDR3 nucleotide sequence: TGTGCCAGCAGTTCGGGGAAAACCGGGACTATATACAATGAGCAGTTCTTC.

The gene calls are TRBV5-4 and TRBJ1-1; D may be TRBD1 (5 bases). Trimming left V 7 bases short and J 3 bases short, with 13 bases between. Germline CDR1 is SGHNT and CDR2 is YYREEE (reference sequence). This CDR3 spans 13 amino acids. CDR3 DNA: TGTGCCAGCGCAATGTCCAGGGACACTGAAGCTTTCTTT. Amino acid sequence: CASAMSRDTEAFF.

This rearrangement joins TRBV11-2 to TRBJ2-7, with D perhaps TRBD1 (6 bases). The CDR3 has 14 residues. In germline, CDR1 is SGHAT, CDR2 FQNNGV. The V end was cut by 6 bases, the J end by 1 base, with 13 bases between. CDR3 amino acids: CASSSGTLSYEQYF. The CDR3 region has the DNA TGTGCCAGCAGTTCCGGGACACTATCCTACGAGCAGTACTTC. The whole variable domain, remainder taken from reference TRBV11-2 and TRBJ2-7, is EAGVAQSPRYKIIEKRQSVAFWCNPISGHATLYWYQQILGQGPKLLIQFQNNGVVDDSQLPKDRFSAERLKGVDSTLKIQPAKLEDSAVYLCASSSGTLSYEQYFGPGTRLTVT.

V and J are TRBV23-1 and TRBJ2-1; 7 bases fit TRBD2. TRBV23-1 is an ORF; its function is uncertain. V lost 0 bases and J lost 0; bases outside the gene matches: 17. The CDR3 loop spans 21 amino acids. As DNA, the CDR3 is TGCGCCAGCAGTCAATCACATTTACTCGAAACGGGAGGTGGCTCCTACAATGAGCAGTTCTTC. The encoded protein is CASSQSHLLETGGGSYNEQFF.

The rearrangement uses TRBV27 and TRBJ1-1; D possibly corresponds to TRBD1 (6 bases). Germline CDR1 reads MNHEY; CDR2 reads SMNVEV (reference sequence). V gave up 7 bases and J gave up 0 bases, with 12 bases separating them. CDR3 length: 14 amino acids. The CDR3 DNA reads TGTGCCAGCACTAGGGACATGATGAACACTGAAGCTTTCTTT. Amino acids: CASTRDMMNTEAFF.

CDR3 coding DNA: TGCAGCGTTGATACAGGACGGACCATCGCCAATGAGCAGTTCTTC. Translation gives CSVDTGRTIANEQFF. The rearrangement joins TRBV29-1 to TRBJ2-1; perhaps TRBD1 as D (5 bases). Germline V CDR1 and CDR2: SQVTM, ANQGSEA. The V and J ends lost 3 bases and 6 bases respectively, with 18 bases between them. The CDR3 loop spans 15 amino acids.

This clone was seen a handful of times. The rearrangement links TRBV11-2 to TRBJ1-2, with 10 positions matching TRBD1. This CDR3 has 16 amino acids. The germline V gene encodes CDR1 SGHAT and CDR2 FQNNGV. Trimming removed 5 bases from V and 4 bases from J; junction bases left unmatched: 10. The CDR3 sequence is CASSLPDRGYRYGYTF. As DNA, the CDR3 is TGTGCCAGCAGCCTTCCGGACAGGGGGTATCGCTATGGCTACACCTTC.

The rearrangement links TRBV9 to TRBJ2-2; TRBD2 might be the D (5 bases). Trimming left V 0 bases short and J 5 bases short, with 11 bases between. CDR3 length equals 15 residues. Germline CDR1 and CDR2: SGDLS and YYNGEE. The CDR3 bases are TGTGCCAGCAGCGTAGTGGGTCGGGATACCGGGGAGCTGTTTTTT. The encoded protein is CASSVVGRDTGELFF.

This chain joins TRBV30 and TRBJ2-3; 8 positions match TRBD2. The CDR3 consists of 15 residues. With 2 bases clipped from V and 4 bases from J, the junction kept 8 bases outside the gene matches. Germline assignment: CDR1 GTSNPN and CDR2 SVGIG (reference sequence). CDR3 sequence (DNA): TGTGCCTGGAGTAGTGGACTAGCTCTCGCAGATACGCAGTATTTT. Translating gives CAWSSGLALADTQYF.

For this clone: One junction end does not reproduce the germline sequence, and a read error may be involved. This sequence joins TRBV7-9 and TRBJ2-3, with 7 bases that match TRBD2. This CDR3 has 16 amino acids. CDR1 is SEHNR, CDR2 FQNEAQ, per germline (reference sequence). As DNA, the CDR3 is TGTTCCAGCAGCCCTCTGGGGACTACCAACACAGATACGCAGTATTTT. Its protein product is CSSSPLGTTNTDTQYF.